This is a list of T cell receptor beta chains from one sample in a study of OX40 agonist ivuxolimab in advanced cancers. Method: immunoSEQ multiplex PCR; TCRdb's copy keeps in-frame clones and lacks some. The repertoire has under 40,000 clones, 81% of them found once; the top ten carry roughly 1.4%. Here the sequenced sample was CD4+ or CD8+ T cells sorted from blood, taken in a trial of the OX40 agonist ivuxolimab. Receptors originate from an adult with an advanced solid tumor such as melanoma, head and neck, liver or kidney cancer. Both conserved end residues are part of each CDR3. D genes are given only for firm matches. Rows may omit the clone size; those that give it use once, few, many or a size class.

CDR3nt: TGTGCCAGCAGCCGACTAGCGTCACGGGGAGATACGCAGTATTTT
CDR3aa: CASSRLASRGDTQYF
d_gene: TRBD2
abundance: NA
j_gene: TRBJ2-3
v_gene: TRBV9

CDR3nt: TGTGCCAGCAGCGAAAGAAGCACAGGGAGGAATGAGCAGTTCTTC
CDR3aa: CASSERSTGRNEQFF
d_gene: NA
abundance: NA
j_gene: TRBJ2-1
v_gene: TRBV28

CDR3nt: TGCGCCAGCAGCCTACTAGCGGGGGGGGGCGCAGATACGCAGTATTTT
CDR3aa: CASSLLAGGGADTQYF
d_gene: TRBD2
abundance: NA
j_gene: TRBJ2-3
v_gene: TRBV4-3

CDR3nt: TGTGCCAGCGGGCGGGGGGACCTTGGCGAGCAGTACTTC
CDR3aa: CASGRGDLGEQYF
d_gene: TRBD2
abundance: NA
j_gene: TRBJ2-7
v_gene: TRBV2

CDR3nt: TGTGCCAGCAGCAGAGGGGGCGAGGAAGAGACCCAGTACTTC
CDR3aa: CASSRGGEEETQYF
d_gene: TRBD1
abundance: NA
j_gene: TRBJ2-5
v_gene: TRBV5-4

CDR3nt: TGTGCCAGTGTTCGGACGGAGAGTTTGGGCTACACCTTC
CDR3aa: CASVRTESLGYTF
d_gene: NA
abundance: once
j_gene: TRBJ1-2
v_gene: TRBV6-6

CDR3nt: TGTGCCAGCAGTTACTCGGCCAGATTATCTGGAAACACCATATATTTT
CDR3aa: CASSYSARLSGNTIYF
d_gene: NA
abundance: few
j_gene: TRBJ1-3
v_gene: TRBV6-5

CDR3nt: TGTGCCAGTAGTATCCACCGGGAGGGGACCCAGTACTTC
CDR3aa: CASSIHREGTQYF
d_gene: TRBD2
abundance: NA
j_gene: TRBJ2-5
v_gene: TRBV19

CDR3nt: TGTGCCAGCAGCGTGGGGGGGATCCCCCCTTCTTCACCCCTCCACTTT
CDR3aa: CASSVGGIPPSSPLHF
d_gene: NA
abundance: NA
j_gene: TRBJ1-6
v_gene: TRBV9

CDR3nt: TGTGCCAGCAGTTACGAGGGCAGCGCCGGGACTGAAGCTTTCTTT
CDR3aa: CASSYEGSAGTEAFF
d_gene: NA
abundance: few
j_gene: TRBJ1-1
v_gene: TRBV6-5

CDR3nt: TGTGCCAGCAGCTTCAGCAGGGAGAGGAATCAGCCCCAGCATTTT
CDR3aa: CASSFSRERNQPQHF
d_gene: NA
abundance: NA
j_gene: TRBJ1-5
v_gene: TRBV7-2

CDR3nt: TGTGCCAGTCTACGGGACGGTCGACCGGGACTAGTAGTCCACGAGCAGTACTTC
CDR3aa: CASLRDGRPGLVVHEQYF
d_gene: TRBD2
abundance: NA
j_gene: TRBJ2-7
v_gene: TRBV2

CDR3nt: TGTGCCAGCAGCTTAGGGGTAGGGCTTCAAGAGACCCAGTACTTC
CDR3aa: CASSLGVGLQETQYF
d_gene: NA
abundance: NA
j_gene: TRBJ2-5
v_gene: TRBV7-8

CDR3nt: TGTGCCAGCAGTTCCCGTGGGGGGAAGCGTGGCACTGAAGCTTTCTTT
CDR3aa: CASSSRGGKRGTEAFF
d_gene: NA
abundance: NA
j_gene: TRBJ1-1
v_gene: TRBV28

CDR3nt: TGTGCCAGCAGCTTACTAGCGGGGGGCACCTACGAGCAGTACTTC
CDR3aa: CASSLLAGGTYEQYF
d_gene: TRBD2
abundance: NA
j_gene: TRBJ2-7
v_gene: TRBV11-1

CDR3nt: TGTGCCAGCAGCGTAGGGGGCCCAAACAATGAGCAGTTCTTC
CDR3aa: CASSVGGPNNEQFF
d_gene: TRBD1
abundance: NA
j_gene: TRBJ2-1
v_gene: TRBV7-3

CDR3nt: TGTGCCAGCAGCGCCTTTCCGGGTAGCAATCAGCCCCAGCATTTT
CDR3aa: CASSAFPGSNQPQHF
d_gene: NA
abundance: NA
j_gene: TRBJ1-5
v_gene: TRBV6-1

CDR3nt: TGTGCCAGCAGTTCCCGTTTTGTCGCAACAGATACGCAGTATTTT
CDR3aa: CASSSRFVATDTQYF
d_gene: NA
abundance: NA
j_gene: TRBJ2-3
v_gene: TRBV6-6

CDR3nt: TGTGCCACCAGCAGAGTCCTGACAGTCCAGCCCCAGCATTTT
CDR3aa: CATSRVLTVQPQHF
d_gene: NA
abundance: NA
j_gene: TRBJ1-5
v_gene: TRBV15

CDR3nt: TGCAGTGCTCCTCAGGGTCGACAGTTCTTC
CDR3aa: CSAPQGRQFF
d_gene: NA
abundance: NA
j_gene: TRBJ2-1
v_gene: TRBV20-1

CDR3nt: TGTGCCAGCAGCTTGACGGGCAGGAATTATGGCTACACCTTC
CDR3aa: CASSLTGRNYGYTF
d_gene: NA
abundance: NA
j_gene: TRBJ1-2
v_gene: TRBV5-6

CDR3nt: TGTGCCAGCAGCTCCGGGACAAGAACTGGAAACACCATATATTTT
CDR3aa: CASSSGTRTGNTIYF
d_gene: NA
abundance: NA
j_gene: TRBJ1-3
v_gene: TRBV7-9

CDR3nt: TGTGCCAGCAGCCTACAGGGGAACCTTGGCGCCGGGGAGCTGTTTTTT
CDR3aa: CASSLQGNLGAGELFF
d_gene: TRBD1
abundance: NA
j_gene: TRBJ2-2
v_gene: TRBV7-2

CDR3nt: TGTGCCAGCATAGGGTCAGGGGGCAATCAGCCCCAGCATTTT
CDR3aa: CASIGSGGNQPQHF
d_gene: NA
abundance: NA
j_gene: TRBJ1-5
v_gene: TRBV6-1

CDR3nt: TGCGCCAGCAGCCAGCCGGGACAGGGCGGTGAAAAACTGTTTTTT
CDR3aa: CASSQPGQGGEKLFF
d_gene: TRBD1
abundance: few
j_gene: TRBJ1-4
v_gene: TRBV4-1